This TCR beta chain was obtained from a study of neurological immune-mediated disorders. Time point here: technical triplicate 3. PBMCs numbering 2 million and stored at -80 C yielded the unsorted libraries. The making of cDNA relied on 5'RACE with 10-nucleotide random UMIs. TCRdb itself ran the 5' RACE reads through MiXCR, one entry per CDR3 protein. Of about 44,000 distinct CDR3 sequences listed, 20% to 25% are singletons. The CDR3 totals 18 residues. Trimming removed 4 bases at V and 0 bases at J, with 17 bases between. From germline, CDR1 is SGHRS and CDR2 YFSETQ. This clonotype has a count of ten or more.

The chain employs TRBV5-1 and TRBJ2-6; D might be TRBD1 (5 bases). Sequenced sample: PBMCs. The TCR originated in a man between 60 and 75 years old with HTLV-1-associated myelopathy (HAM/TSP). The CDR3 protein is CASSTQGPLSSGANVLTF. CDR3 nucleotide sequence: TGCGCCAGCAGCACGCAGGGTCCCCTATCCTCTGGGGCCAACGTCCTGACTTTC.